The next 16 T cell receptor beta chains were all read from a single sample in a study of T cell responses to AZD1222 COVID-19 vaccine. This table comes from immunoSEQ multiplex PCR, and its TCRdb copy is limited to in-frame clones, with some not included. The sample includes 100,000 to 130,000 clones, approximately 88% seen only once; the top ten take about 7%. The sample consisted of peripheral blood, taken on day 0 of AZD1222 vaccination. These receptors were collected from an adult in good health.

This rearrangement joins TRBV7-9 to TRBJ2-1, with D perhaps TRBD2 (6 bases). The CDR3 is 15 amino acids. Trimming removed 0 bases at V and 8 bases at J, with 14 bases between. The germline CDR1 and CDR2 sequences are SEHNR and FQNEAQ (reference sequence). In nucleotides, the CDR3 is TGTGCCAGCAGCTTAGCGTACGGGAGCTTCGATGAGCAGTTCTTC. Protein: CASSLAYGSFDEQFF.

This chain joins TRBV7-9 and TRBJ1-2; D is unclear. The CDR3 loop spans 12 amino acids. The V gene lost 3 bases and the J gene lost 2 bases, with 4 bases spanning the gap. Germline lookup yields CDR1 SEHNR and CDR2 FQNEAQ (reference sequence). Here the CDR3 DNA reads TGTGCCAGCAGCTTTACCAACTATGGCTACACCTTC. Translated: CASSFTNYGYTF.

J is TRBJ1-6 and V is TRBV9; D is undetermined. CDR1 is SGDLS, CDR2 YYNGEE, per germline. Between the trimmed V and J ends, which lost 3 bases and 8 bases, there was a span of 9 bases. CDR3 size: 13 residues. The CDR3 protein is CASSAVRDSPLHF. DNA for the CDR3: TGTGCCAGCAGCGCGGTTCGGGATTCACCCCTCCACTTT.

This chain links TRBV3-1 (or the pseudogene TRBV3-2) with TRBJ1-2; possible D gene TRBD1, 6 bases. Trimming removed 5 bases at V and 2 bases at J, with 9 bases between. The CDR3 covers 13 residues. Germline CDR1 LGHDT, CDR2 YNNKEL (reference sequence). In DNA, the CDR3 is TGTGCCAGCAGCGCCCAGGGGAACTATGGCTACACCTTC. Translation gives CASSAQGNYGYTF.

The rearrangement links TRBV25-1 to TRBJ1-1, with D uncertain. This CDR3 has 15 residues. V was cut by 4 bases and J by 4 bases, with 16 bases left in between. The germline V gene has CDR1 MGHDK and CDR2 SYGVNS. CDR3 coding DNA: TGTGCCAGCAGTGCCTCGGGAAGGGAAGGCACTGAAGCTTTCTTT. Its translation is CASSASGREGTEAFF. The full variable domain, its missing parts supplied by reference TRBV25-1 and TRBJ1-1, is EADIYQTPRYLVIGTGKKITLECSQTMGHDKMYWYQQDPGMELHLIHYSYGVNSTEKGDLSSESTVSRIRTEHFPLTLESARPSHTSQYLCASSASGREGTEAFFGQGTRLTVV.

V usage is TRBV2 and J usage is TRBJ1-1, with D uncertain. V gave up 0 bases and J gave up 11 bases, with 7 bases separating them. The CDR3 covers 11 residues. From germline, CDR1 is SNHLY and CDR2 FYNNEI. The CDR3 DNA sequence: TGTGCCAGCAGTGAAGCGAGTAGGGCTTTCTTT. Translation: CASSEASRAFF.

The V gene is TRBV18, the J gene TRBJ2-7; 8 nucleotides agree with TRBD1. The germline CDR1 and CDR2 sequences are KGHSH and LQKENI. CDR3 length: 15 residues. V lost 0 bases to trimming and J lost 0 bases; unmatched junction nucleotides: 1. In nucleotides, the CDR3 is TGTGCCAGCTCACCACCGGGACAGGTCTCCTACGAGCAGTACTTC. This encodes CASSPPGQVSYEQYF.

V usage is TRBV4-3 and J usage is TRBJ2-1, with 10 bases identical to TRBD2. The germline V gene has CDR1 LGHNA and CDR2 YSLEER. Trimming removed 1 base from V and 7 bases from J; junction bases left unmatched: 7. The CDR3 is 16 amino acids. The CDR3 DNA reads as TGCGCCAGCAGCCAAGTCAGAGCGGGAGGGGGGAATGAGCAGTTCTTC. Amino acid sequence: CASSQVRAGGGNEQFF.

J is TRBJ2-7 and V is TRBV7-2; possible D gene TRBD1, 5 bases. Trimming stripped 1 base from V and 3 bases from J, with 10 bases between. The CDR3 spans 14 residues. Germline V gives CDR1 SGHTA, CDR2 FQGNSA. The CDR3 DNA reads as TGTGCCAGCAGCTTAGGGTACCAGGGCTACGAGCAGTACTTC. It specifies CASSLGYQGYEQYF.

The J gene is TRBJ1-5, the V gene TRBV19; no clear D gene. V was shortened by 1 base and J by 5 bases, with 6 bases between the two germline ends. Per germline, CDR1 LNHDA and CDR2 SQIVND (reference sequence). There are 13 residues in the CDR3. In DNA, the CDR3 is TGTGCCAGTAGTATAGCCCGGGATCAGCCCCAGCATTTT. This codes for CASSIARDQPQHF.

The rearrangement uses TRBV18 and TRBJ2-1, with 9 positions matching TRBD2. Germline-derived CDR1 and CDR2 are KGHSH and LQKENI. This CDR3 is 15 amino acids long. With 3 bases clipped from V and 6 bases from J, the junction kept 6 bases outside the gene matches. The CDR3 sequence is CASSPVLAGSNEQFF. The CDR3 region has the DNA TGTGCCAGCTCACCGGTCCTAGCGGGGAGCAATGAGCAGTTCTTC.

The V call is TRBV28, the J call TRBJ1-5; no firm D call. The germline CDR1 and CDR2 sequences are MDHEN and SYDVKM. There are 15 residues in the CDR3. V dropped 10 bases and J dropped 2 bases, with 18 bases sitting between them. For the CDR3, the DNA is TGTGCCACACTCCGGGTAGGGTACGGCAATCAGCCCCAGCATTTT. It codes for CATLRVGYGNQPQHF.

This clone was observed a handful of times. As DNA, the CDR3 is TGTGCCAGCAGTAAACCGTCTCAGGGGGGCGAGCAGTACTTC. Protein sequence: CASSKPSQGGEQYF. J is TRBJ2-7 and V is TRBV7-8; a weak D match, TRBD1 (7 bases). Germline V CDR1 and CDR2: SGHVS, FQNEAQ. V shed 6 bases and J shed 6 bases, with 18 bases lying between them. This CDR3 contains 14 residues.

This sequence joins TRBV18 and TRBJ2-7, with 13 bases identical to TRBD2. The J segment lost 3 bases and the V segment lost 5 bases, leaving 7 bases of the junction unmatched. CDR1 is KGHSH, CDR2 LQKENI, per germline. The CDR3 is 16 amino acids. The CDR3 DNA is TGTGCCAGCTCATCCTCGACTAGCGGGGGGATCTACGAGCAGTACTTC. It specifies CASSSSTSGGIYEQYF.

This clone was counted once. The chain couples TRBV9 to TRBJ2-2; D gene uncertain. Germline CDR1 SGDLS, CDR2 YYNGEE. The germline V and J ends were trimmed by 2 bases and 2 bases, with 4 bases remaining between them. This CDR3 region has 13 residues. CDR3 residues: CASSVGNTGELFF. The DNA of the CDR3 is TGTGCCAGCAGCGTCGGCAACACCGGGGAGCTGTTTTTT.

The chain recombines TRBV4-3 with TRBJ1-2, with D perhaps matching TRBD1 (6 bases). CDR3 length: 14 residues. Germline V CDR1 and CDR2: LGHNA, YSLEER. V was clipped by 8 bases and J by 7 bases, with 20 bases between them. The CDR3, as DNA: TGCGCCAGCTCCAGGAGGGCAGGGGAGAGTGGCTACACCTTC. Translated: CASSRRAGESGYTF.